The T cell receptor beta chain described here comes from a study of cytomegalovirus exposure and HLA in healthy donors. Study-wide context: A later analysis reported the 120 or so validation repertoires used the same platform as the approximately 670 first-cohort repertoires. Study-wide results and limits: The study listed approximately 160 cytomegalovirus-associated TCR beta chains. High specificity and sensitivity for cytomegalovirus status were reported for the classifier.

The V gene's germline CDR1 is SGHDT and CDR2 YYEEEE. The CDR3 has 12 amino acids. Between the trimmed V and J ends, which lost 1 base and 4 bases, there was a span of 3 bases. A roughly 120-subject validation cohort, separate from the roughly 680-subject first cohort, supplied the donors. This clone was found once. Antigen: not known. This table comes from immunoSEQ multiplex PCR, and its TCRdb copy is limited to in-frame clones, with some not included. This sample yields about 130,000 clones, of which approximately 94% are seen a single time; roughly 1.3% belongs to the top ten. Material: PBMCs. The origin of this receptor is a young woman in good health and CMV-seronegative. The chain couples TRBV5-6 to TRBJ1-5; D gene uncertain. This CDR3 is CASSLPNQPQHF. Written as DNA, the CDR3 is TGTGCCAGCAGCTTGCCTAATCAGCCCCAGCATTTT.